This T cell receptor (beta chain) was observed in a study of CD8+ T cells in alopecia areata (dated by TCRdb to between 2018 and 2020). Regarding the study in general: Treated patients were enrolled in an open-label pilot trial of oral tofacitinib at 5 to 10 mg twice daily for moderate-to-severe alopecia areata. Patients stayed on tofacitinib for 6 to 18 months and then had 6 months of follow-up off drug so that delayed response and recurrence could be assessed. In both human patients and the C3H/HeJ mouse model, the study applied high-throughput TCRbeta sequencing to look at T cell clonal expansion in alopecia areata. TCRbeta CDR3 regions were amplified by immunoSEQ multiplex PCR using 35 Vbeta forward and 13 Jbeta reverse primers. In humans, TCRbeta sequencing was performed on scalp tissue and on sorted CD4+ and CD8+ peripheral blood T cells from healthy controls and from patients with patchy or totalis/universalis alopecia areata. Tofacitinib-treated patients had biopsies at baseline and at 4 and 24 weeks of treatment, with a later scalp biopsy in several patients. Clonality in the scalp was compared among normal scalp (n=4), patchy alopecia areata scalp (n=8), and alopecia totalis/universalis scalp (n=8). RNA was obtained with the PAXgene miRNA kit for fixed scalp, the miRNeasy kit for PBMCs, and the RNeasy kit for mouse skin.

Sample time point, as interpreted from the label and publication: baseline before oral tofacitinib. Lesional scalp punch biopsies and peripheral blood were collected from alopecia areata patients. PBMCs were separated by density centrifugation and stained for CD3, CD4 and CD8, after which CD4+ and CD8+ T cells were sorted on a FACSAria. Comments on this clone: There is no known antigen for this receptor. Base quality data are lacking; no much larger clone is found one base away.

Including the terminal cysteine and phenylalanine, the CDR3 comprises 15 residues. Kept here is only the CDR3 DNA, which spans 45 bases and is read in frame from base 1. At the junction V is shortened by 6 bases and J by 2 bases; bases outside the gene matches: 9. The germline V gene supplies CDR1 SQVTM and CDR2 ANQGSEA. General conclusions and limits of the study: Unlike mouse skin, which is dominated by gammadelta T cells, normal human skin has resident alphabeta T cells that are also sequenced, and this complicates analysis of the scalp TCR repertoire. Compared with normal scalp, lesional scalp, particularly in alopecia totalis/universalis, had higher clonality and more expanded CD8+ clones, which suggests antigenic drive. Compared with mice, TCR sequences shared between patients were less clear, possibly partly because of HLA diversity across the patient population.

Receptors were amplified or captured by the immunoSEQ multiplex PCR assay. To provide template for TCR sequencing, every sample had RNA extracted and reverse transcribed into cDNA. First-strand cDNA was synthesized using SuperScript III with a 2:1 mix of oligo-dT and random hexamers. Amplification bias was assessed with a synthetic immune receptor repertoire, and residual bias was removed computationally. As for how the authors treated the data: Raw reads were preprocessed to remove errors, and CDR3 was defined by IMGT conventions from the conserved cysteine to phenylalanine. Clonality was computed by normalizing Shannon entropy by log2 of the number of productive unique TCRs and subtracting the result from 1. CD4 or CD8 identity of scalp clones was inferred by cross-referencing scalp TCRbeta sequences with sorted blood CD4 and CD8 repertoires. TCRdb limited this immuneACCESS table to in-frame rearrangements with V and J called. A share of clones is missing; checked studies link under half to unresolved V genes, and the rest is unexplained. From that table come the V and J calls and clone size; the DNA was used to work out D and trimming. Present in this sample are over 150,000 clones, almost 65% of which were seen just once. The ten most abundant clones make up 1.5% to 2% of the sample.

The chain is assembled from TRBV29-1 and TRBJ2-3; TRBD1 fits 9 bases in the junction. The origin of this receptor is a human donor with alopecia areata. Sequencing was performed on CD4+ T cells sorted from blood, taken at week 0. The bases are TGCAGCGTCGCAACCGGGACAGGGCCCACAGATACGCAGTATTTT. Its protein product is CSVATGTGPTDTQYF.